The clone carrying this T cell receptor (beta chain) occurred many times. The data were taken from a study of T cells in Graves' hyperthyroidism and ophthalmopathy. CDR1 is GTSNPN, CDR2 SVGIG, per germline (reference sequence). The CDR3 has 16 residues. The V and J ends lost 1 base and 4 bases respectively, with 18 bases between them. The CDR3 regions of TCR beta were amplified from RNA transcripts. In the first-round RT-PCR of the TCR CDR3, the HTBI primer set was used. TCRdb reprocessed the multiplex PCR reads via MiXCR and lists one record per CDR3 protein. The sample shows approximately 370,000 distinct CDR3 sequences, around 14% of them seen only once.

The clonotype originates from a woman aged 25-40 years with Graves' hyperthyroidism. Material: blood. The rearrangement joins TRBV30 to TRBJ2-3; D may be TRBD2 (6 bases). Here the CDR3 DNA reads TGTGCCTGGAGTGACTCTAAGAGGGACTCGTCAGATACGCAGTATTTT. It translates to CAWSDSKRDSSDTQYF.